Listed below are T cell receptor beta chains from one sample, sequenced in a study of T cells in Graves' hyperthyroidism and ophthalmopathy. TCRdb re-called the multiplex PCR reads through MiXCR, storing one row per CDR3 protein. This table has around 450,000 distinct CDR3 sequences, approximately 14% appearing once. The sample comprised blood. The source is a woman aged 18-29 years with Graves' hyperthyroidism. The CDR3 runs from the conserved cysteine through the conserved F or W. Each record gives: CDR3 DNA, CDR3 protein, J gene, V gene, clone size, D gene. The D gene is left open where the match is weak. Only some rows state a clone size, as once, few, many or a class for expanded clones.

CDR3 DNA: TGCGCCAGCAGCTTGGATGATTCTAACTATGGCTACACCTTC
CDR3 protein: CASSLDDSNYGYTF
J gene: TRBJ1-2
V gene: TRBV5-1
clone size: many
D gene: .

CDR3 DNA: TGTGCCAGCAGTTTGGGGACAGGGGTTGAAAAACTGTTTTTT
CDR3 protein: CASSLGTGVEKLFF
J gene: TRBJ1-4
V gene: TRBV12-3/TRBV12-4
clone size: .
D gene: TRBD1

CDR3 DNA: TGCAGTGCTAGAGTGGGATTTAGCAATCAGCCCCAGCATTTT
CDR3 protein: CSARVGFSNQPQHF
J gene: TRBJ1-5
V gene: TRBV20-1
clone size: many
D gene: .

CDR3 DNA: TGCAGTGCTCGCACGGAGCTCGACTGGAGCTACACCTTC
CDR3 protein: CSARTELDWSYTF
J gene: TRBJ1-2
V gene: TRBV20-1
clone size: many
D gene: .

CDR3 DNA: TGTGCCAGCAGCTCTTTCGACAGGGGAGGTGATGGCTACACCTTC
CDR3 protein: CASSSFDRGGDGYTF
J gene: TRBJ1-2
V gene: TRBV5-5
clone size: .
D gene: TRBD1

CDR3 DNA: TGTGCCAGCAGCTTAGCGGCGGCTAATTGGGATGAGCAGTTCTTC
CDR3 protein: CASSLAAANWDEQFF
J gene: TRBJ2-1
V gene: TRBV11-2
clone size: few
D gene: .

CDR3 DNA: TGTGCCAGCAGTGAAACCGCCCTATCGTGGGGAGAGCAGTTCTTC
CDR3 protein: CASSETALSWGEQFF
J gene: TRBJ2-1
V gene: TRBV6-1
clone size: .
D gene: .

CDR3 DNA: TGTGCCAGCTCACGGGAGAAATCTGAGACCCAGTACTTC
CDR3 protein: CASSREKSETQYF
J gene: TRBJ2-5
V gene: TRBV4-2
clone size: few
D gene: .

CDR3 DNA: TGTGCCAGCAGCGCCGAGGGGGGGCAGAGCTATGGCTACACCTTC
CDR3 protein: CASSAEGGQSYGYTF
J gene: TRBJ1-2
V gene: TRBV7-3
clone size: many
D gene: .

CDR3 DNA: TGTGCCAGCAGATTAGCGTCCACGATGGACACTGAAGCTTTCTTT
CDR3 protein: CASRLASTMDTEAFF
J gene: TRBJ1-1
V gene: TRBV7-8
clone size: few
D gene: .

CDR3 DNA: TGTGCCAGCACTCAGGAGGGGCTAAACTACAATGAGCAGTTCTTC
CDR3 protein: CASTQEGLNYNEQFF
J gene: TRBJ2-1
V gene: TRBV2
clone size: many
D gene: .

CDR3 DNA: TGTGCCAGCAGACCCGGACAGGGCTCTAATCAGCCCCAGCATTTT
CDR3 protein: CASRPGQGSNQPQHF
J gene: TRBJ1-5
V gene: TRBV27
clone size: many
D gene: TRBD1

CDR3 DNA: TGTGCCAGCGGTATGAGGCTAGATCCCTACGAGCAGTACTTC
CDR3 protein: CASGMRLDPYEQYF
J gene: TRBJ2-7
V gene: TRBV6-2/TRBV6-3
clone size: many
D gene: .

CDR3 DNA: TGTGCCAGCAGTGCTAGCGGGAGGGCCACGGAGACCCAGTACTTC
CDR3 protein: CASSASGRATETQYF
J gene: TRBJ2-5
V gene: TRBV2
clone size: many
D gene: TRBD2

CDR3 DNA: TGTGCCAGCAGTTTAGAGTACACCCGCAATCAGCCCCAGCATTTT
CDR3 protein: CASSLEYTRNQPQHF
J gene: TRBJ1-5
V gene: TRBV12-3/TRBV12-4
clone size: many
D gene: .

CDR3 DNA: TGTGCCAGCAGGCCGAGTTGGGACAGGGAGACGCAGTACTTC
CDR3 protein: CASRPSWDRETQYF
J gene: TRBJ2-5
V gene: TRBV27
clone size: many
D gene: TRBD1